A single sample gave rise to the 18 T cell receptor beta chains below, sequenced in a study of T cells expressing NK-cell markers. TCRdb reworked the 5' RACE reads into one entry per CDR3 protein, no DNA. This sample's clone table lists about 410,000 distinct CDR3 sequences. The specimen was blood T cells: a sorted CD56 or NKG2C T cell subset, CD4+ or CD8+ T cells, or bulk PBMC T cells (not recorded which). The receptors come from a woman between 45 and 60 years old in good health.

The rearrangement uses TRBV5-1 and TRBJ1-1; the TCRdb D gene call, TRBD1, has no DNA to confirm it. Germline CDR1 SGHRS, CDR2 YFSETQ. The CDR3 totals 14 residues. The CDR3 reads CASNIDRGNTEAFF.

This chain joins TRBV12-3 or TRBV12-4 and TRBJ2-5; TCRdb's D call, TRBD2, is unchecked because there is no DNA. The CDR3 is 15 amino acids. This chain's CDR3 is CASSPGLAGGETQYF.

The genes are TRBV3-1 and TRBJ2-1. Germline V gene lookup returns CDR1 LGHDT and CDR2 YNNKEL (reference sequence). The CDR3 totals 15 residues. The CDR3 region is CASSQRLGWLNEQFF.

The chain recombines TRBV5-1 with TRBJ2-7; the TRBD2 assignment by TCRdb is unverifiable without DNA. The CDR3 spans 14 residues. CDR1 SGHRS and CDR2 YFSETQ come from the germline V gene. The CDR3 is CASSRGGAVYEQYF.

V usage is TRBV27 and J usage is TRBJ1-2. CDR3 length equals 13 residues. CDR1 and CDR2 from the germline V gene are MNHEY and SMNVEV (reference sequence). Here the CDR3 reads CASSFSVNYGYTF.

The gene calls are TRBV15 and TRBJ1-1; TCRdb proposes TRBD1, but this gene call is untestable without DNA. The CDR3 totals 12 residues. Germline V gene lookup returns CDR1 LNHNV and CDR2 YYDKDF (reference sequence). CDR3 loop: CATREGATEAFF.

The chain uses TRBV11-2 and TRBJ1-2; TCRdb reports TRBD1, a call that lacks DNA to check it against. CDR1 SGHAT and CDR2 FQNNGV come from the germline V gene. CDR3 length equals 16 residues. The CDR3 loop is CASSLEARSDLYGYTF.

By frequency, this clonotype is medium-sized. The chain is built from TRBV12-5 and TRBJ2-1. Germline V lookup: CDR1 LGHNT, CDR2 FRNRAP. This CDR3 region has 13 residues. This CDR3 reads CASGLDTLREQFF.

The rearrangement uses TRBV7-9 and TRBJ2-1; the D call from TCRdb, TRBD2, cannot be confirmed without DNA. This CDR3 contains 16 residues. CDR1 is SEHNR and CDR2 is FQNEAQ in the germline V gene (reference sequence). The CDR3 is CASSPILSGAYNEQFF. The variable domain in full, completed from reference TRBV7-9 and TRBJ2-1, reads DTGVSQNPRHKITKRGQNVTFRCDPISEHNRLYWYRQTLGQGPEFLTYFQNEAQLEKSRLLSDRFSAERPKGSFSTLEIQRTEQGDSAMYLCASSPILSGAYNEQFFGPGTRLTVL.

The chain is built from TRBV2 and TRBJ2-2. Germline loops: CDR1 SNHLY, CDR2 FYNNEI. The CDR3 has 11 residues. CDR3 residues: CASSKSGELFF.

The chain joins TRBV20-1 to TRBJ2-1; TCRdb's D gene call, TRBD2, goes unchecked for lack of DNA. The germline V gene has CDR1 DFQATT and CDR2 SNEGSKA (reference sequence). The CDR3 has 13 residues. The CDR3: CSAQLDSRYEQFF.

The chain carries TRBV9 and TRBJ2-1; the TCRdb call, TRBD2, lacks DNA for checking. CDR3 length equals 14 residues. Per germline, CDR1 SGDLS and CDR2 YYNGEE. CDR3 protein: CASSVRETYNEQFF.

This rearrangement joins TRBV12-3 or TRBV12-4 to TRBJ1-4. The CDR3 loop spans 13 amino acids. CDR3: CASSLSYLEKLFF.

The chain uses TRBV12-3 or TRBV12-4 and TRBJ1-1; the D call from TCRdb, TRBD1, cannot be confirmed without DNA. The CDR3 spans 16 residues. This CDR3 is CASSLEPDRLNTEAFF.

The V call is TRBV6-5, the J call TRBJ2-3; TCRdb gives TRBD2 as the D gene, but with no DNA this cannot be confirmed. The CDR3 has 14 residues. The germline gives CDR1 MNHEY, CDR2 SVGAGI. CDR3 residues: CASRRGLLPDTQYF.

The rearrangement uses TRBV30 and TRBJ2-1; TCRdb proposes TRBD2, but this gene call is untestable without DNA. This CDR3 is 15 amino acids long. Germline CDR1 reads GTSNPN; CDR2 reads SVGIG (reference sequence). CDR3 protein: CAWSVVSGSIDEQFF.

V usage is TRBV20-1 and J usage is TRBJ1-3; the TRBD1 assignment by TCRdb is unverifiable without DNA. The CDR3 is 15 amino acids. The germline V gene encodes CDR1 DFQATT and CDR2 SNEGSKA (reference sequence). The CDR3 region is CSATRDSVSGNTIYF.

J is TRBJ1-4 and V is TRBV6-1. There are 12 residues in the CDR3. Germline CDR1 and CDR2: MNHNS and SASEGT. CDR3 amino acids: CALQGLNEKLFF.